The 28 T cell receptor beta chains reported below all come from one sample, sequenced in a study of early T cells in non-severe SARS-CoV-2 infection (dated by TCRdb to about 2021). The library was generated by 5' RACE. TCRdb lists the instrument as NextSeq 500. TCRdb reprocessing: public reads trimmed at Q25 with fastp, clones called with MiXCR, in-frame beta chains kept. Each CDR3 protein gets just one entry, which takes the most common genes and DNA from the rows behind it. The sample table lists more than 75,000 distinct CDR3 sequences, less than 15% of them with a count of one. The ten largest clones take up approximately 6% of the sample. The sequencing sample was made of whole blood. These receptors originate from an adult who was a healthcare worker with PCR-confirmed SARS-CoV-2 infection or an uninfected control (not recorded which).

This clonotype turned up a few times. The chain links TRBV5-4 to TRBJ2-7; D perhaps matches TRBD1 (5 bases). Looked up from germline, CDR1 is SGHNT and CDR2 is YYREEE (reference sequence). Trimming cost V 4 bases and J 5 bases, with 16 bases left between them. The CDR3 spans 14 residues. CDR3 residues: CASSPQPGKNEQYF. The CDR3 nucleotides are TGTGCCAGCAGCCCTCAGCCAGGGAAAAACGAGCAGTACTTC.

This clonotype has only a few counts. The rearrangement joins TRBV28 to TRBJ1-1; D is possibly TRBD1 (6 bases). The CDR3 spans 13 residues. In germline, CDR1 is MDHEN, CDR2 SYDVKM. V lost 3 bases to trimming and J lost 8 bases, with 13 bases between them. CDR3 sequence reads: CASSFYPGQEAFF. CDR3 sequence (DNA): TGTGCCAGCAGTTTTTATCCGGGACAAGAAGCTTTCTTT.

In this sample, this clonotype turned up many times. The rearrangement joins TRBV6-1 to TRBJ1-4; TRBD1 is a possible D gene (5 bases). Germline CDR1 and CDR2: MNHNS and SASEGT. The CDR3 has 14 amino acids. V was shortened by 8 bases and J by 3 bases, with 13 bases between the two germline ends. CDR3 residues: CASCPGGSNEKLFF. In DNA form, the CDR3 reads TGTGCCAGCTGCCCCGGGGGATCTAATGAAAAACTGTTTTTT.

V is TRBV18 and J is TRBJ1-1; D remains ambiguous. Trimming took 8 bases from V and 5 from J, leaving 15 bases between them. Germline values: CDR1 KGHSH, CDR2 LQKENI. CDR3 length equals 13 residues. CDR3 nucleotide sequence: TGTGCCAGCCTCCCCAAGGGAGGGACTGAAGCTTTCTTT. Its protein product is CASLPKGGTEAFF.

CDR3 in DNA: TGCGCCAGCAGCTTTAGCGGGGGGGCCGGGGATACGCAGTATTTT. This encodes CASSFSGGAGDTQYF. The V call is TRBV5-1, the J call TRBJ2-3, with 11 positions matching TRBD2. The germline CDR1 and CDR2 sequences are SGHRS and YFSETQ. This CDR3 region has 15 residues. V was pared by 2 bases and J by 6 bases, with 5 bases of the junction left unmatched.

This clonotype occurred many times. The chain recombines TRBV7-9 with TRBJ2-3, with 9 bases that match TRBD2. The CDR3 runs to 16 residues. V shed 3 bases and J 3 bases; nucleotides not matched to a gene: 7. CDR1 and CDR2 from the germline V gene are SEHNR and FQNEAQ (reference sequence). The CDR3 protein is CASSLRGGDRTDTQYF. CDR3 DNA sequence: TGTGCCAGCAGCTTGCGGGGGGGCGATCGAACAGATACGCAGTATTTT.

This chain links TRBV5-1 with TRBJ2-5, with 9 nucleotides matching TRBD2. J lost 3 bases, V lost 1 base, and 4 bases had no gene match. Germline lookup yields CDR1 SGHRS and CDR2 YFSETQ. The length of the CDR3 is 15 residues. This CDR3 reads CASSLLSGRKETQYF. The CDR3 nucleotides read TGCGCCAGCAGCTTGTTGAGCGGGAGGAAAGAGACCCAGTACTTC.

The V and J genes are TRBV4-1 and TRBJ1-2, with 9 bases lining up with TRBD1. CDR1 is MGHRA and CDR2 is YSYEKL in the germline V gene. V shed 4 bases and J 5 bases; nucleotides not matched to a gene: 11. CDR3 length: 16 amino acids. The CDR3 DNA is TGCGCCAGCAGCCCGCTTGAAGCCGGGACAGGGTATGGCTACACCTTC. Protein: CASSPLEAGTGYGYTF.

This clonotype was counted ten times or more. V gene TRBV4-1 combines with J gene TRBJ2-3; D is perhaps TRBD2 (7 bases). Germline values: CDR1 MGHRA, CDR2 YSYEKL. The CDR3 runs 16 residues. The V and J ends lost 0 bases and 2 bases respectively, with 12 bases between them. CDR3 coding DNA: TGCGCCAGCAGCCAAGAACGGGGGGCAGTCACAGATACGCAGTATTTT. Amino acid sequence: CASSQERGAVTDTQYF.

This clonotype has at least ten counts. The V gene is TRBV2, the J gene TRBJ1-1; weak D call: TRBD1 (5 bases). There are 16 residues in the CDR3. The V and J ends lost 4 bases and 1 base respectively, with 16 bases between them. The germline V gene encodes CDR1 SNHLY and CDR2 FYNNEI. The DNA for the CDR3 is TGTGCCAGCAGTGTTCTAGCGGGGGAAGCGAACACTGAAGCTTTCTTT. As protein: CASSVLAGEANTEAFF.

This clonotype was observed a few times. The CDR3 sequence: CASSEFRSSSAYEQYF. The CDR3 DNA follows: TGTGCCAGCAGTGAATTCAGAAGCTCCTCGGCCTACGAGCAGTACTTC. V usage is TRBV25-1 and J usage is TRBJ2-7, with unresolved D. This CDR3 comprises 16 residues. Germline V lookup: CDR1 MGHDK, CDR2 SYGVNS. Trimming cost V 1 base and J 2 bases, with 15 bases left between them.

Only a few counts were recorded for this clonotype. The chain joins TRBV5-4 to TRBJ2-3; weak D call: TRBD1 (6 bases). The length of the CDR3 is 15 residues. Germline V CDR1 and CDR2: SGHNT, YYREEE (reference sequence). Trimming pared 4 bases from V and 7 bases from J, leaving 19 bases between. For the CDR3, the DNA is TGTGCCAGCAGCGGGGGCCTCGATCCTGGATATACGCAGTATTTT. Amino acids: CASSGGLDPGYTQYF.

This clonotype was seen ten or more times. The chain recombines TRBV6-6 with TRBJ1-3, with no clear D. Germline CDR1 MNHNY, CDR2 SVGAGI (reference sequence). The V end lost 2 bases, the J end lost 1 base, and 9 bases lay between the germline ends. The CDR3 runs to 15 residues. The CDR3 bases are TGTGCCAGCAGTTACGGAGGGCTATCTGGAAACACCATATATTTT. Amino acid sequence: CASSYGGLSGNTIYF.

The chain combines TRBV28 with TRBJ1-3; no reliable D call. Germline lookup yields CDR1 MDHEN and CDR2 SYDVKM. The CDR3 has 12 residues. Trimming pared 6 bases from V and 0 bases from J, leaving 3 bases between. The CDR3 protein is CASRSSGNTIYF. The CDR3 DNA follows: TGTGCCAGCAGGTCCTCTGGAAACACCATATATTTT. Combining the CDR3 with reference TRBV28 and TRBJ1-3 gives the whole variable domain DVKVTQSSRYLVKRTGEKVFLECVQDMDHENMFWYRQDPGLGLRLIYFSYDVKMKEKGDIPEGYSVSREKKERFSLILESASTNQTSMYLCASRSSGNTIYFGEGSWLTVV.

This clonotype was found a few times. The gene calls are TRBV3-1 and TRBJ2-2, with D unclear. The V and J ends lost 1 base and 2 bases respectively, with 5 bases between them. The CDR3 is 14 amino acids. Per germline, CDR1 LGHDT and CDR2 YNNKEL (reference sequence). The DNA of the CDR3 is TGTGCCAGCAGCCAAGTAATCAACACCGGGGAGCTGTTTTTT. Translating it yields CASSQVINTGELFF.

The sample holds a few counts of this clonotype. The rearrangement links TRBV7-9 to TRBJ2-3; D may be TRBD1 or TRBD2 (6 bases each). The germline gives CDR1 SEHNR, CDR2 FQNEAQ (reference sequence). CDR3 length: 17 residues. Trimming pared 1 base from V and 0 bases from J, leaving 14 bases between. The CDR3 loop reads CASSLGPGALSTDTQYF. In DNA, the CDR3 is TGTGCCAGCAGCTTAGGGCCGGGGGCCTTAAGCACAGATACGCAGTATTTT. Drawing the rest from reference TRBV7-9 and TRBJ2-3, the complete variable domain is DTGVSQNPRHKITKRGQNVTFRCDPISEHNRLYWYRQTLGQGPEFLTYFQNEAQLEKSRLLSDRFSAERPKGSFSTLEIQRTEQGDSAMYLCASSLGPGALSTDTQYFGPGTRLTVL.

This clonotype was counted between two and nine times. J is TRBJ2-4 and V is TRBV28; possible D gene TRBD1, 5 bases. Per the germline V gene, CDR1 is MDHEN and CDR2 is SYDVKM. This CDR3 region has 16 residues. Trimming shortened V by 0 bases and J by 0 bases, and 9 bases separated the two germline ends. This CDR3 is CASSLWGRVAKNIQYF. In nucleotides, the CDR3 is TGTGCCAGCAGTTTATGGGGGCGCGTAGCCAAAAACATTCAGTACTTC. Full variable domain (missing parts from reference TRBV28 and TRBJ2-4): DVKVTQSSRYLVKRTGEKVFLECVQDMDHENMFWYRQDPGLGLRLIYFSYDVKMKEKGDIPEGYSVSREKKERFSLILESASTNQTSMYLCASSLWGRVAKNIQYFGAGTRLSVL.

This clonotype showed up just once. The CDR3 sequence is CASSSRTENTEAFF. The CDR3, as DNA: TGTGCCAGCAGCTCCAGGACAGAGAACACTGAAGCTTTCTTT. The chain links TRBV11-2 to TRBJ1-1; D might be TRBD1 (6 bases). Trimming pared 4 bases from V and 1 base from J, leaving 10 bases between. Per the germline V gene, CDR1 is SGHAT and CDR2 is FQNNGV. The CDR3 totals 14 residues.

Ten or more counts support this clonotype. This sequence joins TRBV12-3 or TRBV12-4 and TRBJ2-5; perhaps D is TRBD1 or TRBD2 (5 bases each). Trimming removed 6 bases at V and 0 bases at J, with 14 bases between. This CDR3 is 15 amino acids long. CDR3 bases: TGTGCCAGCAGCAGAGGGGCAGCTCACCAAGAGACCCAGTACTTC. As protein: CASSRGAAHQETQYF.

This clonotype has more than one count but fewer than ten. The J gene is TRBJ1-1, the V gene TRBV2, with TRBD1 matching over 7 bases. The CDR3 is made up of 11 amino acids. CDR1 SNHLY and CDR2 FYNNEI come from the germline V gene. With V trimmed by 8 bases and J by 8 bases, 5 bases remained unmatched. CDR3 bases: TGTGCCAGCGGCCGACAGGGAGAAGCTTTCTTT. Translation gives CASGRQGEAFF.

This clonotype was observed a few times. The rearrangement uses TRBV9 and TRBJ1-6; possible D gene TRBD1, 5 bases. From germline, CDR1 is SGDLS and CDR2 YYNGEE. This CDR3 spans 17 amino acids. Trimming stripped 3 bases from V and 0 bases from J, with 13 bases between. The CDR3 DNA is TGTGCCAGCAGCGCTGGGGACCCTAGCTCCTATAATTCACCCCTCCACTTT. It specifies CASSAGDPSSYNSPLHF.

A few counts support this clonotype. The chain recombines TRBV12-3 or TRBV12-4 with TRBJ1-1; a weak D match, TRBD1 (6 bases). The V gene lost 6 bases and the J gene lost 6 bases, with 11 bases spanning the gap. This CDR3 comprises 12 residues. CDR3 protein: CASRVTGSEAFF. CDR3 nucleotide sequence: TGTGCCAGCAGAGTAACAGGGTCTGAAGCTTTCTTT.

This clonotype has a handful of counts. The chain joins TRBV2 to TRBJ2-7; D is ambiguous. CDR1 is SNHLY and CDR2 is FYNNEI in the germline V gene. Between the trimmed V and J ends, which lost 10 bases and 0 bases, there was a span of 4 bases. This CDR3 contains 10 residues. Here the CDR3 reads CATDSYEQYF. CDR3 nucleotide sequence: TGTGCCACCGACTCCTACGAGCAGTACTTC.

This clonotype was detected ten times or more. J is TRBJ2-7 and V is TRBV7-6; TRBD1 aligns across 7 bases. Unmatched junction bases numbered 6, after V lost 1 base and J lost 3 bases. Germline CDR1 and CDR2: SGHVS and FNYEAQ. The CDR3 loop spans 15 amino acids. This CDR3 reads CASSLVAQGVYEQYF. CDR3 DNA sequence: TGTGCCAGCAGCTTAGTTGCCCAGGGGGTCTACGAGCAGTACTTC.

This clonotype was seen many times. This chain joins TRBV6-5 and TRBJ2-3; D remains ambiguous. The CDR3 has 15 residues. Germline CDR1 MNHEY, CDR2 SVGAGI. V lost 0 bases to trimming and J lost 0 bases, with 7 bases between them. The CDR3 nucleotides are TGTGCCAGCAGTTACTCTGGCGGTAGCACAGATACGCAGTATTTT. Its protein product is CASSYSGGSTDTQYF.

This clonotype has ten or more counts. The V gene is TRBV7-8, the J gene TRBJ2-5; 11 bases align to TRBD2. CDR3 length: 19 residues. The V and J ends lost 5 bases and 4 bases, in that order; junction bases with no gene match: 18. Germline CDR1 SGHVS, CDR2 FQNEAQ. The chain's CDR3 is CASSLKDPTSGTVRETQYF. The CDR3 bases are TGTGCCAGCAGCCTGAAAGACCCGACTAGCGGGACTGTGAGAGAGACCCAGTACTTC.

This clonotype was detected only a few times. This rearrangement joins TRBV19 to TRBJ2-5; D is undetermined. Germline CDR1 and CDR2: LNHDA and SQIVND (reference sequence). The length of the CDR3 is 10 residues. The V end was cut by 8 bases, the J end by 3 bases, with 4 bases between. The CDR3 region is CASGKETQYF. CDR3 coding DNA: TGTGCCAGTGGTAAAGAGACCCAGTACTTC.

This clonotype was picked up a small number of times. The genes are TRBV13 and TRBJ1-2, with D tentatively TRBD1 (6 bases). This CDR3 is built from 14 residues. V was pared by 4 bases and J by 6 bases, with 15 bases between. Germline loops: CDR1 PRHDT, CDR2 FYEKMQ (reference sequence). The CDR3: CASSSDTGIHGYTF. CDR3 DNA sequence: TGTGCCAGCAGCTCCGACACAGGGATCCATGGCTACACCTTC.